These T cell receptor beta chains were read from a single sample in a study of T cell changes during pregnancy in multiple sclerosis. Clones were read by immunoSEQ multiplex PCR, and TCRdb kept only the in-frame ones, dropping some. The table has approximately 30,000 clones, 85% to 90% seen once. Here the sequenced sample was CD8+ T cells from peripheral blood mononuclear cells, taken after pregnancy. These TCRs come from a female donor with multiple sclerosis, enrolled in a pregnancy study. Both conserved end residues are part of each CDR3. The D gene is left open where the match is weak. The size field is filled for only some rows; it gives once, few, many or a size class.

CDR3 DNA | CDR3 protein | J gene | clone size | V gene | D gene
TGTGCCAGCAGTGATGGGGGAGGTCAGCCCCAGCATTTT | CASSDGGGQPQHF | TRBJ1-5 | NA | TRBV2 | NA
TGTGCCAGCAGTGTAGGAATCCAGCGGGACAACCCGGGTGTAGAGACCCAGTACTTC | CASSVGIQRDNPGVETQYF | TRBJ2-5 | NA | TRBV2 | NA
TGTGCCAGCAGCATGGGACAAAGCACAGATACGCAGTATTTT | CASSMGQSTDTQYF | TRBJ2-3 | NA | TRBV7-6 | NA
TGCGCCAGCAGGGCCCGATCCTCTGGAAACACCATATATTTT | CASRARSSGNTIYF | TRBJ1-3 | NA | TRBV4-1 | NA
TGTGCCAGCAGGGTAATTGGGGCTCAGCCCCAGCATTTT | CASRVIGAQPQHF | TRBJ1-5 | few | TRBV6-1 | NA
TGTGCCAGCAGCCAAGGGACAGTAAGCTACGAGCAGTACTTC | CASSQGTVSYEQYF | TRBJ2-7 | NA | TRBV5-6 | TRBD1
TGTGCCAGTAGACGAACAGGGGGCGCCGACTATGGCTACACCTTC | CASRRTGGADYGYTF | TRBJ1-2 | NA | TRBV19 | TRBD1
TGTGCCAGCAGTTTATCCCTGCCGACAGTCTATAGCAATCAGCCCCAGCATTTT | CASSLSLPTVYSNQPQHF | TRBJ1-5 | NA | TRBV27 | NA
TGTGCCAGCAGCGAGAGCCGGTCCCCAGATACGCAGTATTTT | CASSESRSPDTQYF | TRBJ2-3 | NA | TRBV5-6 | NA
TGCAGCGTTGACGGGGGGGCGGTGAATGAGCAGTTCTTC | CSVDGGAVNEQFF | TRBJ2-1 | NA | TRBV29-1 | TRBD2
TGTGCCACCAGCAGAGTAGGACAGGGGCACGAGCAGTACTTC | CATSRVGQGHEQYF | TRBJ2-7 | NA | TRBV15 | TRBD1
TGTGCCAGCAGTTGGGGGGATCTGAACACTGAAGCTTTCTTT | CASSWGDLNTEAFF | TRBJ1-1 | NA | TRBV6-5 | NA
TGTGCCAGCAGCGTAGGGTCTCGGGATACGCAGTATTTT | CASSVGSRDTQYF | TRBJ2-3 | NA | TRBV9 | NA
TGTGCCAGCAGTCCGGGGGGGGGACAAGAGACCCAGTACTTC | CASSPGGGQETQYF | TRBJ2-5 | NA | TRBV6-5 | TRBD2
TGTGCCAGCAGGCAGGGTAGCCACGAGCAGTACTTC | CASRQGSHEQYF | TRBJ2-7 | NA | TRBV6-6 | NA
TGTGCCAGCAGCTTATCCGGTATAAATGAAAAACTGTTTTTT | CASSLSGINEKLFF | TRBJ1-4 | NA | TRBV5-5 | NA
TGTGCCAGCAGACTAGCGACCGAGGTGGGAGAAAAACTGTTTTTT | CASRLATEVGEKLFF | TRBJ1-4 | medium-sized | TRBV7-2 | NA
TGTGCCACCAGCGCGGGAACCGGGGAGCTGTTTTTT | CATSAGTGELFF | TRBJ2-2 | NA | TRBV15 | NA
TGTGCCAGCAGCCAAGTTGGGGCCTCCCAGTACTTC | CASSQVGASQYF | TRBJ2-5 | NA | TRBV14 | NA
TGTGCCAGCGCCACATCGGGGGTAAATGGGGCCAACGTCCTGACTTTC | CASATSGVNGANVLTF | TRBJ2-6 | NA | TRBV6-4 | NA
TGTGCCAGCAGCTGGCGGGGGGGCCACTCCTACGAGCAGTACTTC | CASSWRGGHSYEQYF | TRBJ2-7 | NA | TRBV11-3 | TRBD2
TGCGCCAGCAGCCAAGGGGCCAGCTCCTACGAGCAGTACTTC | CASSQGASSYEQYF | TRBJ2-7 | NA | TRBV4-3 | NA
TGTGCCAGCAGCTCGCCAACTAGCGGAATTTCCTACGAGCAGTACTTC | CASSSPTSGISYEQYF | TRBJ2-7 | few | TRBV7-6 | TRBD2
TGTGCCAGCAGCTTACCGACAAAGGGGGCAGATACGCAGTATTTT | CASSLPTKGADTQYF | TRBJ2-3 | NA | TRBV13 | NA
TGTGCCAGCAGTTACCTAAGGGGCTCTGAAGCTTTCTTT | CASSYLRGSEAFF | TRBJ1-1 | NA | TRBV6-6 | NA
TGTGCCAGTGCCCCGACAGGGGGATCGCGAGAGACCCAGTACTTC | CASAPTGGSRETQYF | TRBJ2-5 | NA | TRBV19 | TRBD1
TGTGCCAGCAGCTTGGACCCAGGGGGAAACACCATATATTTT | CASSLDPGGNTIYF | TRBJ1-3 | NA | TRBV5-6 | NA
TGTGCCAGCAGCGCCCGCCCACAGGGTCCTGGGGCCAACGTCCTGACTTTC | CASSARPQGPGANVLTF | TRBJ2-6 | NA | TRBV9 | NA
TGTGCCAGCAGCCTCCGGCACCCGGGGTACCAAGAGACCCAGTACTTC | CASSLRHPGYQETQYF | TRBJ2-5 | NA | TRBV7-2 | NA
TGTGCTTCGAGCGGGGGTTTCAAGGGAGAGACCCAGTACTTC | CASSGGFKGETQYF | TRBJ2-5 | once | TRBV27 | TRBD2
TGTGCCAGCAGCCATGTGGGACTAGACCTCTCCTACGAGCAGTACTTC | CASSHVGLDLSYEQYF | TRBJ2-7 | NA | TRBV14 | TRBD2
TGTGCCAGCAGCGAAGCTAGCCGCTACGAGCAGTACTTC | CASSEASRYEQYF | TRBJ2-7 | NA | TRBV13 | NA
TGTGCCATCAGTGATGCGGGGTTCACAGATACGCAGTATTTT | CAISDAGFTDTQYF | TRBJ2-3 | NA | TRBV10-3 | NA
TGTGCCAGCAGTTTGTTACAGGGGATAGATGGCTACACCTTC | CASSLLQGIDGYTF | TRBJ1-2 | NA | TRBV28 | TRBD1
TGTGCCATCACCCCCTCACTAGCGGTGAACACCGGGGAGCTGTTTTTT | CAITPSLAVNTGELFF | TRBJ2-2 | NA | TRBV10-3 | TRBD2
TGTGCCAGCAGCACAGACAGGGGGCTCGGGCCCCAGCATTTT | CASSTDRGLGPQHF | TRBJ1-5 | NA | TRBV7-9 | TRBD1
TGTGCCAGCAGCGTCTACGACAACCCCTCCTACGAGCAGTACTTC | CASSVYDNPSYEQYF | TRBJ2-7 | NA | TRBV9 | NA
TGTGCCAGCAGTGACCGGACAGGGCATTCTGAAAAACTGTTTTTT | CASSDRTGHSEKLFF | TRBJ1-4 | NA | TRBV6-1 | TRBD1
TGTGCCTGGAGGGACAGGGGGCGCGGTGAACCCCTCCACTTT | CAWRDRGRGEPLHF | TRBJ1-6 | NA | TRBV30 | TRBD1
TGTGCCAGTGGGACAGGGCCTGGAAACACCATATATTTT | CASGTGPGNTIYF | TRBJ1-3 | NA | TRBV19 | TRBD1
TGTGCCAGCAACCAGTGGAGGAGCTCCTACAATGAGCAGTTCTTC | CASNQWRSSYNEQFF | TRBJ2-1 | NA | TRBV2 | NA
TGTGCCAGCGGCGGAGGGTCGGGTTACGAGCAGTACTTC | CASGGGSGYEQYF | TRBJ2-7 | NA | TRBV27 | NA
TGTGCCAGCGGGGGACTATTCACAGATACGCAGTATTTT | CASGGLFTDTQYF | TRBJ2-3 | NA | TRBV5-8 | TRBD2
TGTGCCAGCGGTTCGGAGGGCAGGTCCTCTCCAGGTGAGCAGTTCTTC | CASGSEGRSSPGEQFF | TRBJ2-1 | once | TRBV11-3 | NA
TGCGCCAGCAGCTTGGGGACAGGGCTGCCTGAAGCTTTCTTT | CASSLGTGLPEAFF | TRBJ1-1 | NA | TRBV5-1 | TRBD1
TGTGCCAGCAGGGGACAGGGCAGTGAAGCTTTCTTT | CASRGQGSEAFF | TRBJ1-1 | few | TRBV6-1 | TRBD1
TGTGCCAGCGGGGTAGCGGGGGGGGATACGCAGTATTTT | CASGVAGGDTQYF | TRBJ2-3 | few | TRBV7-3 | TRBD2
TGTGCCAGCACAGAAAGCGGGGGATACGACGAGCAGTACTTC | CASTESGGYDEQYF | TRBJ2-7 | NA | TRBV28 | TRBD2
TGTGCTAGCAGCCGGACAGCCAACACTGAAGCTTTCTTT | CASSRTANTEAFF | TRBJ1-1 | NA | TRBV7-7 | NA
TGTGCCAGCAGCGTTACTTCTTTAGACACAGATACGCAGTATTTT | CASSVTSLDTDTQYF | TRBJ2-3 | NA | TRBV9 | NA
TGTGCCATCAGCCCGGGGGGGAAGAACACTGAAGCTTTCTTT | CAISPGGKNTEAFF | TRBJ1-1 | few | TRBV10-3 | NA